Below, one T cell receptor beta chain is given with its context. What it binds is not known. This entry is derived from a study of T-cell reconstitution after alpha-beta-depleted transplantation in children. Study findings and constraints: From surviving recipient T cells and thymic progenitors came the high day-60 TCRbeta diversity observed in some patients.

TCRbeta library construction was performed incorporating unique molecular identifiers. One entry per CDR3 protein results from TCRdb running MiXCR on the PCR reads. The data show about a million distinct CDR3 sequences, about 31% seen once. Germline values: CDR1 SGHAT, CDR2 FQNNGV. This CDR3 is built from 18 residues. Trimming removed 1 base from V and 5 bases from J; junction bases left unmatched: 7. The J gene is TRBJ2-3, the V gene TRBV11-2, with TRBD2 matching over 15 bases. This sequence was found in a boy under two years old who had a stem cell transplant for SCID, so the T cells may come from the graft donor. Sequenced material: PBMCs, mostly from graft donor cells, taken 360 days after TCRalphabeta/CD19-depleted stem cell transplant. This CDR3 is CASSLVGTSGGTRDTQYF. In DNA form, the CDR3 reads TGTGCCAGCAGCTTAGTTGGGACTAGCGGGGGGACCCGAGATACGCAGTATTTT.